This is a list of T cell receptor beta chains from one sample in a study of technical replicates of blood from a handful of donors. The data were produced by immunoSEQ multiplex PCR, yet TCRdb's version contains in-frame clones alone and is incomplete. The table shows around 95,000 clones, with approximately 96% occurring only once. Source material: T cells isolated from PBMCs. The receptors originated from a human donor in good health. The CDR3 runs from the conserved cysteine through the conserved F or W. The order of the fields is D gene, clone size, V gene, J gene, CDR3 DNA, CDR3 protein. The D gene is left open where the match is weak. Clone sizes are given selectively: once, few, many, or a class where the clone is expanded.

>TRBD2|NA|TRBV5-4|TRBJ2-5
TGTGCCAGCAGCGCGAGCCCGGGACTAGCGGGAGGCCTAGAAGGGGAGACCCAGTACTTC
CASSASPGLAGGLEGETQYF
>NA|few|TRBV11-2|TRBJ1-1
TGTGCCAGCAGCTCCAATTGGGGGCTGGATGAAGCTTTCTTT
CASSSNWGLDEAFF
>NA|NA|TRBV28|TRBJ1-5
TGTGCCAGCAGTGGGGCCTGGGGGCCCTATAGCAATCAGCCCCAGCATTTT
CASSGAWGPYSNQPQHF
>TRBD2|NA|TRBV13|TRBJ2-7
TGTGCCAGCAGCTCGCCCCTGGGGGGAGAGCGGGAGAGCTACGAGCAGTACTTC
CASSSPLGGERESYEQYF
>NA|few|TRBV5-1|TRBJ2-1
TGCGCCAGCAGCCAACCCATGGGGTGGGCGCAGGGGAAAGACAATGAGCAGTTCTTC
CASSQPMGWAQGKDNEQFF
>NA|NA|TRBV6-4|TRBJ2-2
TGTGCCAGCAGTGACCGCATCAGGAGGGACACCGGGGAGCTGTTTTTT
CASSDRIRRDTGELFF
>NA|NA|TRBV7-9|TRBJ1-5
TGTGCCAGCAGCTTCAGCGAGAGGCCCCAGCATTTT
CASSFSERPQHF
>NA|NA|TRBV27|TRBJ1-2
TGTGCCAGCACGAGTATCTTACGAGTGGGGGCGGACTATGGCTACACCTTC
CASTSILRVGADYGYTF
>NA|NA|TRBV4-1|TRBJ1-2
TGCGCCAGCAGCCAAGAAGCGGCGGGGGGTGCCGTTGGCTACACCTTC
CASSQEAAGGAVGYTF
>TRBD1|once|TRBV5-4|TRBJ2-7
TGTGCCAGCAGCATGGGACAGGGCCTCTACGAGCAGTACTTC
CASSMGQGLYEQYF
>NA|NA|TRBV28|TRBJ2-1
TGTGCCAGCAGTACGGGTTCGGTTGAGCAGTTCTTC
CASSTGSVEQFF
>NA|NA|TRBV27|TRBJ1-2
TGTGCCAGCAGTCCGATCGGCGGAGGGGTTTATGGCTACACCTTC
CASSPIGGGVYGYTF
>NA|NA|TRBV18|TRBJ1-1
TGTGCCAGCTCACCGAGTGGAGACACTGAAGCTTTCTTT
CASSPSGDTEAFF
>NA|NA|TRBV6-6|TRBJ2-5
TGTGCCAGCATCCGGGGGGAGGGGGGTGAGACCCAGTACTTC
CASIRGEGGETQYF
>NA|NA|TRBV5-1|TRBJ2-3
TGCGCCAGCAGCCACCCCCCGGGACAACAACTAACAAATACGCAGTATTTT
CASSHPPGQQLTNTQYF
>TRBD2|NA|TRBV19|TRBJ2-3
TGTGCCAGTACCCCGGGACTACTTTTTACCACAGATACGCAGTATTTT
CASTPGLLFTTDTQYF
>NA|NA|TRBV6-6|TRBJ2-7
TGTGCCAGCAGTTACCAGGGCCCCTACGAGCAGTACTTC
CASSYQGPYEQYF
>NA|NA|TRBV7-8|TRBJ2-2
TGTGCCAGCAGCTTAGTCGGTCTCTCTACCGGGGAGCTGTTTTTT
CASSLVGLSTGELFF
>TRBD1|NA|TRBV11-3|TRBJ2-1
TGTGCCAGCAGGCGGACAGGGGACAATGAGCAGTTCTTC
CASRRTGDNEQFF
>NA|NA|TRBV14|TRBJ1-6
TGTGCCAGCGGTGATCGGGGAAAGGGGGAAAATTCACCCCTCCACTTT
CASGDRGKGENSPLHF
>NA|NA|TRBV6-6|TRBJ2-7
TGTGCCAGCAGCGCAATAAATAGGGGGGGTAACGAGCAGTACTTC
CASSAINRGGNEQYF
>TRBD1|NA|TRBV5-1|TRBJ1-3
TGCGCCAGCAGCGCGGACAGGACTGGAAACACCATATATTTT
CASSADRTGNTIYF
>TRBD2|NA|TRBV30|TRBJ2-3
TGTGCCTGCCGACTAGCGGGGGGCCCCACAGATACGCAGTATTTT
CACRLAGGPTDTQYF
>TRBD1|NA|TRBV25-1|TRBJ1-1
TGTGCCAGCAGTGAAATGACAGGGCCTGAAGCTTTCTTT
CASSEMTGPEAFF
>NA|NA|TRBV5-4|TRBJ2-2
TGTGCCAGCAGCTCGGGTGGGGGGGAGCTGTTTTTT
CASSSGGGELFF
>NA|NA|TRBV2|TRBJ1-5
TGTGCCAGCAGTGAATCGACAGGTCGGATCCCTCAGCCCCAGCATTTT
CASSESTGRIPQPQHF
>NA|NA|TRBV2|TRBJ2-1
TGTGCCAGCGGAGGCGGCGCCTCCTACAATGAGCAGTTCTTC
CASGGGASYNEQFF
>TRBD1|NA|TRBV4-1|TRBJ1-4
TGCGCCAGCAGCTCAGCGACAGGGGCGAATGAAAAACTGTTTTTT
CASSSATGANEKLFF
>TRBD1|NA|TRBV5-1|TRBJ1-4
TGCGCCAGCAGCTTAACAGGGGACGAAAAACTGTTTTTT
CASSLTGDEKLFF
>TRBD1|once|TRBV5-1|TRBJ2-5
TGCGCCAGCAGCTTGGCCGGACAGGAGAGACAAGAGACCCAGTACTTC
CASSLAGQERQETQYF
>TRBD1|NA|TRBV6-5|TRBJ2-5
TGTGCCAGCAGTCGGACAGGGGTAAAGACCCAGTACTTC
CASSRTGVKTQYF
>TRBD2|NA|TRBV7-9|TRBJ2-7
TGTGCCAGCAGCACCGGGACTAGCGGCCAACGTGGCGAGCAGTACTTC
CASSTGTSGQRGEQYF
>TRBD1|NA|TRBV5-1|TRBJ1-2
TGCGCCAGCAGCACGGGGACAGTGTCTAACTATGGCTACACCTTC
CASSTGTVSNYGYTF
>NA|NA|TRBV7-3|TRBJ2-1
TGTGCCAGCAGCTCCAACATGCTGTTTCCGTACAATGAGCAGTTCTTC
CASSSNMLFPYNEQFF
>NA|NA|TRBV18|TRBJ2-5
TGTGCCAGCTCACCGGCAGGGTTGGAGACCCAGTACTTC
CASSPAGLETQYF
>TRBD1|few|TRBV28|TRBJ1-2
TGTGCCAGCACAAGTCCCGGGACAGTTTATGGCTACACCTTC
CASTSPGTVYGYTF
>NA|NA|TRBV4-1|TRBJ1-3
TGCGCCAGCAGCCAGCACCCGGTCGCTGGAAACACCATATATTTT
CASSQHPVAGNTIYF
>NA|NA|TRBV18|TRBJ1-5
TGTGCCAGCTCATCTACAGATAGCAATCAGCCCCAGCATTTT
CASSSTDSNQPQHF
>TRBD2|NA|TRBV10-3|TRBJ2-1
TGTGCCACGCCGAATAATAGCGGGAGATCCTGCTCCTACAATGAGCAGTTCTTC
CATPNNSGRSCSYNEQFF
>NA|NA|TRBV6-1|TRBJ1-4
TGTGCCAGCAGTGAGGCAACAACTAATGAAAAACTGTTTTTT
CASSEATTNEKLFF
>TRBD1|NA|TRBV19|TRBJ1-5
TGTGCCAGTATGGACAGGGGCAATCAGCCCCAGCATTTT
CASMDRGNQPQHF
>NA|NA|TRBV4-2|TRBJ2-5
TGTGCCAGCAGCCAGTACGGCGGACTGGAGGGGGGGGAGACCCAGTACTTC
CASSQYGGLEGGETQYF
>TRBD2|NA|TRBV10-1|TRBJ2-5
TGCGCCAGCAGTGTGGCTAGCGGGGGAAACCAAGAGACCCAGTACTTC
CASSVASGGNQETQYF
>NA|NA|TRBV5-1|TRBJ1-2
TGCGCCAGCACCTTCGGACAGCGGAACTATGGCTACACCTTC
CASTFGQRNYGYTF